These 32 T cell receptor beta chains share one sample of origin, sequenced in a study of T-cell reconstitution after alpha-beta-depleted transplantation in children. TCRbeta library construction was performed incorporating unique molecular identifiers. TCRdb called the PCR reads again in MiXCR, with one record for every CDR3 protein. The repertoire holds 200,000 to 300,000 distinct CDR3 sequences, with around 12% as singletons. The sequencing here drew on PBMCs from the stem cell graft donor, taken from the stem cell graft. These receptor sequences come from a human donor who donated a stem cell graft to a child with acute lymphoblastic leukemia.

The genes are TRBV20-1 and TRBJ1-1, with 7 bases aligning to TRBD1. V shed 3 bases and J 4 bases; nucleotides not matched to a gene: 8. Germline CDR1 and CDR2: DFQATT and SNEGSKA (reference sequence). The CDR3 spans 14 residues. As DNA, the CDR3 is TGCAGTGCTAGGGATACGACAGGGAGCACTGAAGCTTTCTTT. It yields the protein CSARDTTGSTEAFF.

The V call is TRBV19, the J call TRBJ2-5, with D possibly matching TRBD1 (6 bases). The germline gives CDR1 LNHDA, CDR2 SQIVND (reference sequence). V was trimmed by 8 bases and J by 3 bases, leaving 19 bases between them. The CDR3 contains 15 residues. CDR3 loop: CASSRTGTTKETQYF. The CDR3 DNA sequence: TGTGCCAGTTCCAGAACCGGGACAACTAAAGAGACCCAGTACTTC.

In its sample, this clonotype was seen many times. The chain joins TRBV29-1 to TRBJ1-1; D is undetermined. The CDR3 has 13 amino acids. V was pared by 8 bases and J by 0 bases, with 13 bases between. Germline loops: CDR1 SQVTM, CDR2 ANQGSEA. In DNA form, the CDR3 reads TGCAGCTTCTCGTTTGCCATGAACACTGAAGCTTTCTTT. Translated: CSFSFAMNTEAFF.

This clonotype was found many times. This chain joins TRBV9 and TRBJ1-1, with D hard to call. Germline assignment: CDR1 SGDLS and CDR2 YYNGEE. The CDR3 is made up of 13 amino acids. V lost 3 bases, J lost 3 bases, and 9 bases lay in between. In DNA form, the CDR3 reads TGTGCCAGCAGCGGTATACCGTACACTGAAGCTTTCTTT. It translates to CASSGIPYTEAFF. The full variable domain, rest sourced from reference TRBV9 and TRBJ1-1, is DSGVTQTPKHLITATGQRVTLRCSPRSGDLSVYWYQQSLDQGLQFLIQYYNGEERAKGNILERFSAQQFPDLHSELNLSSLELGDSALYFCASSGIPYTEAFFGQGTRLTVV.

This clonotype was detected ten times or more. The chain has TRBV6-2 or TRBV6-3 and TRBJ2-5, with TRBD2 matching over 8 bases. The ends lost 4 bases at V and 5 bases at J; junction bases unmatched: 9. This CDR3 is 15 amino acids long. Germline lookup yields CDR1 MNHEY and CDR2 SVGEGT. The DNA for the CDR3 is TGTGCCAGCAGTTCCATCGGGGGGGTCCGGGAGACCCAGTACTTC. Amino acid sequence: CASSSIGGVRETQYF.

This clonotype was seen at least ten times. The chain has TRBV5-1 and TRBJ2-1, with TRBD1 identical over 7 bases. CDR3 size: 13 residues. The V gene end was trimmed by 7 bases and the J gene end by 3 bases; junction bases not matched to a gene: 4. Germline lookup yields CDR1 SGHRS and CDR2 YFSETQ. The CDR3 DNA reads TGCGCCAGCCGGGACAGAATCTACAATGAGCAGTTCTTC. This codes for CASRDRIYNEQFF.

This clonotype was recorded many times. The chain carries TRBV9 and TRBJ2-1; 8 bases agree with TRBD1. The CDR3 is 14 amino acids. J gave up 4 bases and V 4 bases, and 4 bases lay outside the gene matches. Germline V gives CDR1 SGDLS, CDR2 YYNGEE. The CDR3 DNA is TGTGCCAGCAGCAAGGGACAGGATTACAATGAGCAGTTCTTC. This sequence encodes CASSKGQDYNEQFF.

Note on this clonotype: A much larger clonotype is one base distant, so this may be a read error. The J gene is TRBJ2-3, the V gene TRBV20-1; no reliable D call. Germline lookup yields CDR1 DFQATT and CDR2 SNEGSKA (reference sequence). Trimming took off 1 base at V and 1 base at J, with 6 bases between the two ends. The CDR3 extends over 13 amino acids. CDR3 in amino acids: CSARVSGTDTQYF. For the CDR3, the DNA is TGCAGTGCTAGAGTATCAGGCACAGATACGCAGTATTTT.

This clonotype has a count of ten or more. This sequence joins TRBV7-2 and TRBJ1-1; TRBD1 aligns across 8 bases. Germline V lookup: CDR1 SGHTA, CDR2 FQGNSA. V shed 3 bases, J shed 5 bases, and the junction held 5 bases outside the gene matches. The CDR3 length is 14 residues. The CDR3 protein is CASSFSGGGTEAFF. CDR3 sequence (DNA): TGTGCCAGCAGCTTCTCAGGGGGCGGAACTGAAGCTTTCTTT.

This clonotype was seen at least ten times. The chain recombines TRBV28 with TRBJ2-1; D is possibly TRBD2 (6 bases). The CDR3 has 13 amino acids. The germline V gene has CDR1 MDHEN and CDR2 SYDVKM. V was pared by 7 bases and J by 12 bases, with 19 bases between. The CDR3, as DNA: TGTGCCAGCACCGACGGCGGGGCCTGGGGGCAGTTCTTC. Its protein product is CASTDGGAWGQFF.

This clonotype was observed many times. Its ends do not fully match the called genes, so a read error is possible. The V gene is TRBV7-7, the J gene TRBJ2-7, with 8 bases matching TRBD1. The CDR3 is made up of 16 amino acids. The germline gives CDR1 SSHAT, CDR2 FNYEAQ (reference sequence). CDR3 region: CASSPSAAGGLNEQYF. As DNA, the CDR3 is TGTGCTAGCAGCCCCTCGGCGGCAGGGGGCTTAAACGAGCAGTACTTC.

Ten or more counts support this clonotype. The chain joins TRBV20-1 to TRBJ2-1; D call uncertain. The CDR3 is 15 amino acids. Germline V gives CDR1 DFQATT, CDR2 SNEGSKA (reference sequence). The germline V and J ends were trimmed by 6 bases and 3 bases, with 18 bases remaining between them. CDR3 DNA sequence: TGCAGTGCGCCCGCGATGTCTCTTCGCTACAATGAGCAGTTCTTC. This translates into CSAPAMSLRYNEQFF.

This clonotype was counted at least ten times. The chain employs TRBV12-3 or TRBV12-4 and TRBJ1-1; D remains ambiguous. CDR3 length: 13 amino acids. V was pared by 7 bases and J by 1 base, with 10 bases between. CDR3 coding DNA: TGTGCCAGCAAAAGTACAGAGAACACTGAAGCTTTCTTT. This sequence encodes CASKSTENTEAFF.

This clonotype was seen many times. The gene calls are TRBV9 and TRBJ2-5; 8 bases map to TRBD1. The V gene's germline CDR1 is SGDLS and CDR2 YYNGEE. The CDR3 runs to 14 residues. V shed 3 bases and J 5 bases; nucleotides not matched to a gene: 6. The CDR3 DNA is TGTGCCAGCAGCGATGGACAGGGTTTGGAGACCCAGTACTTC. Encoded protein: CASSDGQGLETQYF. The variable domain in full, completed from reference TRBV9 and TRBJ2-5, reads DSGVTQTPKHLITATGQRVTLRCSPRSGDLSVYWYQQSLDQGLQFLIQYYNGEERAKGNILERFSAQQFPDLHSELNLSSLELGDSALYFCASSDGQGLETQYFGPGTRLLVL.

This clonotype was detected a few times. A read error may produce the germline difference seen at one junction end. The gene calls are TRBV7-9 and TRBJ2-6; TRBD1 is a possible D gene (5 bases). The CDR3 consists of 15 residues. Per the germline V gene, CDR1 is SEHNR and CDR2 is FQNEAQ (reference sequence). The CDR3 spells CASNIMDPGANGLTF. DNA for the CDR3: TGTGCCAGCAACATTATGGACCCTGGGGCCAACGGCCTGACTTTC.

This clonotype was seen many times. This chain connects TRBV4-3 to TRBJ2-1; perhaps TRBD1 as D (6 bases). Per germline, CDR1 LGHNA and CDR2 YSLEER. V lost 0 bases and J 12 bases, leaving 15 bases between the germline ends. This CDR3 has 14 amino acids. The CDR3 nucleotides read TGCGCCAGCAGCCAAGATCAGAAGTCCAGGGGGCAGTTCTTC. Protein product: CASSQDQKSRGQFF.

For this clonotype: Given a much more abundant clone one base away, this may be a read error. The chain is built from TRBV4-2 and TRBJ2-3; D not certain. In germline, CDR1 is LGHNA, CDR2 YNFKEQ. Trimming left V 7 bases short and J 2 bases short, with 13 bases between. The CDR3 is made up of 14 amino acids. In DNA form, the CDR3 reads TGTGCCAGCACCCACAAGTGGGACACAGATACGCAGTATTTT. Translating gives CASTHKWDTDTQYF.

This clonotype appeared many times. The chain employs TRBV7-9 and TRBJ1-6; no definite D call. Trimming removed 0 bases at V and 6 bases at J, with 9 bases between. The CDR3 is 15 residues long. Germline values: CDR1 SEHNR, CDR2 FQNEAQ (reference sequence). The CDR3, as DNA: TGTGCCAGCAGCTTAGCTTTTCCACCTAATTCACCCCTCCACTTT. Protein: CASSLAFPPNSPLHF.

This clonotype was observed once. A far bigger clonotype differs at one base, so this is likely a read error. The rearrangement uses TRBV4-2 and TRBJ2-3; D gene ambiguous. The length of the CDR3 is 12 residues. The germline V gene encodes CDR1 LGHNA and CDR2 YNFKEQ. The CDR3 protein is CASSQSTDTRYF. The CDR3 nucleotides are TGTGCCAGCAGCCAAAGCACAGATACGCGGTATTTT.

This clonotype has ten or more counts. In DNA form, the CDR3 reads TGCGCCAGCAGCCAAGATAGTCATGGTGGGGAGCTGTTTTTT. As protein: CASSQDSHGGELFF. V and J are TRBV4-3 and TRBJ2-2; D unclear. Trimming removed 0 bases at V and 8 bases at J, with 10 bases between. CDR3 length: 14 residues. Germline V lookup: CDR1 LGHNA, CDR2 YSLEER.

J is TRBJ2-5 and V is TRBV9; 8 nucleotides align to TRBD2. The V gene end was trimmed by 3 bases and the J gene end by 4 bases; junction bases not matched to a gene: 8. CDR3 size: 15 residues. CDR1 and CDR2 from the germline V gene are SGDLS and YYNGEE. CDR3 sequence reads: CASSALAGPGETQYF. The CDR3 DNA reads as TGTGCCAGCAGCGCCCTAGCGGGCCCCGGAGAGACCCAGTACTTC.

This clonotype was recorded many times. The V gene is TRBV5-1, the J gene TRBJ1-1, with a possible D match to TRBD1 (5 bases). There are 14 residues in the CDR3. V gave up 0 bases and J gave up 4 bases, with 10 bases separating them. CDR1 is SGHRS and CDR2 is YFSETQ in the germline V gene. The CDR3 DNA sequence: TGCGCCAGCAGCTTGGGAGGGGTAGGCACTGAAGCTTTCTTT. It yields the protein CASSLGGVGTEAFF.

The table lists this clonotype with many counts. The CDR3, as DNA: TGCGCCAGCAGCCCCGGACGGCACATAGAAGAGACCCAGTACTTC. This translates into CASSPGRHIEETQYF. The genes are TRBV5-1 and TRBJ2-5; D call uncertain. V lost 4 bases and J 3 bases, leaving 16 bases between the germline ends. The CDR3 covers 15 residues. Per germline, CDR1 SGHRS and CDR2 YFSETQ.

In this sample, this clonotype turned up many times. This chain links TRBV20-1 with TRBJ2-5; the match to TRBD1 covers 8 bases. The length of the CDR3 is 13 residues. Looked up from germline, CDR1 is DFQATT and CDR2 is SNEGSKA (reference sequence). Unmatched junction bases numbered 5, after V lost 6 bases and J lost 2 bases. CDR3 loop: CSARTGGQETQYF. For the CDR3, the DNA is TGCAGTGCGAGAACAGGGGGACAAGAGACCCAGTACTTC.

This clonotype was observed many times. J is TRBJ2-3 and V is TRBV5-1, with TRBD2 matching 11 bases. Germline values: CDR1 SGHRS, CDR2 YFSETQ. V lost 2 bases, J lost 2 bases, and 7 bases stayed unmatched. This CDR3 has 17 residues. The CDR3 region is CASSLTGTSGFTDTQYF. CDR3 nucleotide sequence: TGCGCCAGCAGCTTAACCGGGACTAGCGGCTTCACAGATACGCAGTATTTT. The entire variable domain, with the rest obtained from reference TRBV5-1 and TRBJ2-3, is as follows: KAGVTQTPRYLIKTRGQQVTLSCSPISGHRSVSWYQQTPGQGLQFLFEYFSETQRNKGNFPGRFSGRQFSNSRSEMNVSTLELGDSALYLCASSLTGTSGFTDTQYFGPGTRLTVL.

This chain links TRBV7-3 with TRBJ2-3; a possible D gene is TRBD1 (7 bases). Trimming stripped 4 bases from V and 6 bases from J, with 11 bases between. Germline V gene data show CDR1 as SGHTA and CDR2 as FQGTGA. The CDR3 runs to 13 residues. DNA of the CDR3: TGTGCCAGCAGCTCAGGGGGGCCGGATACGCAGTATTTT. Amino acids: CASSSGGPDTQYF.

This clonotype was observed at least ten times. V usage is TRBV20-1 and J usage is TRBJ1-4; D not resolved. With 2 bases removed from V and 10 bases from J, the gap between germline ends came to 17 bases. This CDR3 comprises 14 residues. CDR1 is DFQATT, CDR2 SNEGSKA, per germline (reference sequence). CDR3 protein: CSARSAGLAGKLFF. The CDR3 DNA sequence: TGCAGTGCTAGATCCGCCGGCCTTGCGGGAAAACTGTTTTTT.

In its sample, this clonotype was seen a few times. V usage is TRBV7-9 and J usage is TRBJ1-2; a weak D match, TRBD1 (5 bases). Germline assignment: CDR1 SEHNR and CDR2 FQNEAQ (reference sequence). Trimming removed 10 bases at V and 8 bases at J, with 20 bases between. CDR3 length: 13 amino acids. The CDR3 spells CATASVGPRGYTF. CDR3 coding DNA: TGTGCCACGGCGTCAGTGGGGCCACGGGGCTACACCTTC.

This clonotype has ten or more counts. J is TRBJ1-2 and V is TRBV20-1; D uncertain. V was clipped by 6 bases and J by 0 bases, with 8 bases between them. CDR1 is DFQATT and CDR2 is SNEGSKA in the germline V gene (reference sequence). The CDR3 extends over 12 amino acids. The CDR3 sequence is CSAKTSNYGYTF. In DNA, the CDR3 is TGCAGTGCAAAAACCTCTAACTATGGCTACACCTTC.

The J gene is TRBJ2-7, the V gene TRBV19; 9 nucleotides align to TRBD2. J gave up 6 bases and V 4 bases, and 13 bases lay outside the gene matches. The CDR3 runs 16 residues. The germline V gene encodes CDR1 LNHDA and CDR2 SQIVND (reference sequence). The CDR3 nucleotides read TGTGCCAGTAGTAAGACCGGGGTAGCGGGAGCTCTCGAGCAGTACTTC. Translation: CASSKTGVAGALEQYF.

This clonotype has ten or more counts. This chain joins TRBV28 and TRBJ2-2; 8 bases fit TRBD1. The V and J ends lost 6 bases and 1 base, in that order; junction bases with no gene match: 4. From germline, CDR1 is MDHEN and CDR2 SYDVKM. This CDR3 has 15 residues. The CDR3 is CASRGQDRNTGELFF. Written as DNA, the CDR3 is TGTGCCAGCAGGGGACAGGATCGGAACACCGGGGAGCTGTTTTTT.

There are many counts of this clonotype. The chain uses TRBV10-3 and TRBJ1-4; D gene unclear. With 0 bases removed from V and 11 bases from J, the gap between germline ends came to 16 bases. The germline gives CDR1 ENHRY, CDR2 SYGVKD. The CDR3 totals 15 residues. CDR3 protein: CAISESSQVFGKLFF. The DNA of the CDR3 is TGTGCCATCAGTGAGTCGAGCCAGGTTTTCGGGAAACTGTTTTTT.